This TCR beta chain emerged from a study of T cells in Graves' hyperthyroidism and ophthalmopathy. Regions amplified from RNA transcripts were the TCR beta CDR3 regions. RT-PCR in the first round (using the HTBI primer set) targeted the TCR CDR3. TCRdb redid the calling of the multiplex PCR reads with MiXCR, one entry per CDR3 protein. The sample shows hundreds of thousands of distinct CDR3 sequences, about 15% of them seen only once. This clonotype has a count of ten or more. Germline-derived CDR1 and CDR2 are MDHEN and SYDVKM. V shed 6 bases, J shed 0 bases, and the junction held 8 bases outside the gene matches. This CDR3 region has 17 residues.

The chain uses TRBV28 and TRBJ1-4; 9 bases line up with TRBD1. This clonotype was sampled from a woman under 30 with Graves' hyperthyroidism. The sample consisted of blood. Here the CDR3 reads CASSSWDREATNEKLFF. CDR3 sequence (DNA): TGTGCCAGCAGCTCCTGGGACAGGGAGGCAACTAATGAAAAACTGTTTTTT.